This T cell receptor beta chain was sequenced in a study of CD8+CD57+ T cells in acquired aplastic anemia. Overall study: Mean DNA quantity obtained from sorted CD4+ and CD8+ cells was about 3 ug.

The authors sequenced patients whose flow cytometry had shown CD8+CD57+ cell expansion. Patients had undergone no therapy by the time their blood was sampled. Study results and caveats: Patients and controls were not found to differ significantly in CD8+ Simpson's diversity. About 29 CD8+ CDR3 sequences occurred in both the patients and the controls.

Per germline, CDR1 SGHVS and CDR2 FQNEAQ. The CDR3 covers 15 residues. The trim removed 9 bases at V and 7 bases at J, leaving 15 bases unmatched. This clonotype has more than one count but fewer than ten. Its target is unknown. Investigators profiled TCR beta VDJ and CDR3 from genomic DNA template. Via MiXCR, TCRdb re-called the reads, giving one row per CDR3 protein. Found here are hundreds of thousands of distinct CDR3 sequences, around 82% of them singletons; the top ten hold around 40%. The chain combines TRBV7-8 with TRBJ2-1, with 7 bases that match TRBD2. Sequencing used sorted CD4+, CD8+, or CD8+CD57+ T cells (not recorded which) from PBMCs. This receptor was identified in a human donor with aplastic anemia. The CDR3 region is CASSIASGADNEQFF. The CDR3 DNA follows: TGTGCCAGTAGTATAGCTAGCGGTGCCGATAATGAGCAGTTCTTC.